These 9 T cell receptor beta chains originate from one sample sequenced in a study of T cell responses to AZD1222 COVID-19 vaccine (dated by TCRdb to the early 2020s). The library was generated by the immunoSEQ multiplex PCR assay. Entries here come from immuneACCESS through TCRdb and include only in-frame sequences with V and J called. Some clones fail to appear in such tables; in the studies checked, an unresolved V gene covers under half of the shortfall, and the cause of the remainder is unknown. The sample contains fewer than 30,000 clones, around 83% of them found a single time. Together, the top ten hold 7.8% of the sample. The time point label, as the study defines it: about 28 days (+/-7) after the second vaccine dose. Sequencing was performed on peripheral blood, taken 28 days after the second AZD1222 dose. These receptors all stem from an adult who received the AZD1222 COVID-19 vaccine.

The rearrangement uses TRBV6-5 and TRBJ2-7; the D gene is possibly TRBD1 (5 bases). CDR1 is MNHEY, CDR2 SVGAGI, per germline. The CDR3 runs 12 residues. Trimming removed 6 bases from V and 7 bases from J, with 13 bases in between. Here the CDR3 reads CASRTRVGEQYF. The CDR3 region has the DNA TGTGCCAGCAGGACCAGGGTGGGGGAGCAGTACTTC.

This chain links TRBV5-1 with TRBJ2-3, with D maybe TRBD1 (5 bases). Trimming took off 4 bases at V and 2 bases at J, with 11 bases between the two ends. CDR3 length: 14 residues. Germline CDR1 SGHRS, CDR2 YFSETQ. DNA for the CDR3: TGCGCCAGCAGCCTAGGGGTCACCACAGATACGCAGTATTTT. As protein: CASSLGVTTDTQYF.

The chain uses TRBV5-1 and TRBJ1-6; 7 bases line up with TRBD1. V dropped 3 bases and J dropped 8; count of bases not matched to a gene: 2. Germline V gene lookup returns CDR1 SGHRS and CDR2 YFSETQ. The CDR3 runs 13 residues. In nucleotides, the CDR3 is TGCGCCAGCAGCTCAGGGACAGATTCACCCCTCCACTTT. It specifies CASSSGTDSPLHF.

The V and J genes are TRBV4-1 and TRBJ1-2; D gene uncertain. The CDR3 length is 12 residues. The ends were cut back, 0 bases at V and 8 bases at J, with 7 bases in the middle. Germline V lookup: CDR1 MGHRA, CDR2 YSYEKL. The CDR3, as DNA: TGCGCCAGCAGCCAAGATCCCACGGGCTACACCTTC. Translation: CASSQDPTGYTF.

This chain links TRBV5-1 with TRBJ2-5; TRBD1 is a possible D gene (6 bases). Looked up from germline, CDR1 is SGHRS and CDR2 is YFSETQ. Trimming cost V 3 bases and J 3 bases, with 18 bases left between them. This CDR3 is 16 amino acids long. CDR3 region: CASSSRTDFLKETQYF. The CDR3 DNA follows: TGCGCCAGCAGCTCGAGGACAGATTTCCTTAAAGAGACCCAGTACTTC. Supplemented by reference TRBV5-1 and TRBJ2-5, the full variable domain reads KAGVTQTPRYLIKTRGQQVTLSCSPISGHRSVSWYQQTPGQGLQFLFEYFSETQRNKGNFPGRFSGRQFSNSRSEMNVSTLELGDSALYLCASSSRTDFLKETQYFGPGTRLLVL.

The chain joins TRBV27 to TRBJ1-5, with TRBD1 matching over 10 bases. This CDR3 has 13 residues. V gave up 6 bases and J gave up 7 bases; unmatched junction bases: 3. Germline V gene data show CDR1 as MNHEY and CDR2 as SMNVEV (reference sequence). The CDR3 loop reads CASSRDRGQPQHF. The CDR3 nucleotides read TGTGCCAGCAGCCGGGACAGGGGACAGCCCCAGCATTTT.

The chain employs TRBV6-5 and TRBJ1-4; 9 nucleotides match TRBD1. With V trimmed by 6 bases and J by 7 bases, 6 bases remained unmatched. This CDR3 region has 14 residues. Germline V CDR1 and CDR2: MNHEY, SVGAGI. The CDR3 reads CASRDRDRAEKLFF. CDR3 sequence (DNA): TGTGCCAGCAGGGACCGGGACAGGGCTGAAAAACTGTTTTTT.

In DNA form, the CDR3 reads TGTGCCAGCGTTACGACAGGGGGGCGGGATGAGCAGTTCTTC. This codes for CASVTTGGRDEQFF. The chain carries TRBV28 and TRBJ2-1; 9 positions match TRBD1. The germline gives CDR1 MDHEN, CDR2 SYDVKM. This CDR3 comprises 14 residues. Losses at the gene ends were 8 bases for V and 8 bases for J; bases not matched to a gene: 10.

The chain links TRBV5-8 to TRBJ1-2, with 7 bases that match TRBD1. V dropped 5 bases and J dropped 5; count of bases not matched to a gene: 9. Germline V CDR1 and CDR2: SGHTS, YDEGEE. The CDR3 contains 14 residues. CDR3 in amino acids: CASRLRGDPYGYTF. The CDR3 DNA reads TGTGCCAGCAGACTCAGGGGGGATCCTTATGGCTACACCTTC.